These 25 T cell receptor beta chains came from one sample sequenced in a study of blood T cell repertoires in COVID-19. Libraries were prepared by immunoSEQ multiplex PCR; TCRdb keeps only in-frame clonotypes and omits some of them. The sample contains some 160,000 clones, approximately 90% of which appear only once. Sequencing was done on a sample of peripheral blood. The source is a man aged 18 to 30 with acute or convalescent COVID-19.

V usage is TRBV9 and J usage is TRBJ2-3; tentatively, D is TRBD2 (7 bases). The CDR3 covers 16 residues. From germline, CDR1 is SGDLS and CDR2 YYNGEE. V was shortened by 2 bases and J by 1 base, with 14 bases between the two germline ends. The CDR3 coding sequence is TGTGCCAGCAGCGTGGGGGGGGCGCGAGGCACAGATACGCAGTATTTT. Its protein product is CASSVGGARGTDTQYF. Drawing the rest from reference TRBV9 and TRBJ2-3, the complete variable domain is DSGVTQTPKHLITATGQRVTLRCSPRSGDLSVYWYQQSLDQGLQFLIQYYNGEERAKGNILERFSAQQFPDLHSELNLSSLELGDSALYFCASSVGGARGTDTQYFGPGTRLTVL.

CDR3: CASSEGAMLNEQYF. CDR3 DNA sequence: TGCGCCAGCAGTGAAGGGGCGATGTTAAACGAGCAGTACTTC. This chain uses TRBV10-1 with TRBJ2-7, with a weak D call TRBD1 (5 bases). The germline V gene encodes CDR1 WNHNN and CDR2 SYGVQD (reference sequence). V lost 3 bases and J lost 5, with 14 bases in between. CDR3 size: 14 residues.

V and J are TRBV12-3 or TRBV12-4 and TRBJ1-2; D is uncertain. The length of the CDR3 is 11 residues. The V end was cut by 6 bases, the J end by 2 bases, with 4 bases between. The CDR3 region has the DNA TGTGCCAGCAGCGTGAACTATGGCTACACCTTC. This sequence encodes CASSVNYGYTF.

The V gene is TRBV19, the J gene TRBJ2-5; D ambiguous. Trimming took 4 bases from V and 6 from J, leaving 6 bases between them. Germline V gene data show CDR1 as LNHDA and CDR2 as SQIVND (reference sequence). This CDR3 contains 11 residues. The CDR3: CASSNSQTQYF. CDR3 DNA sequence: TGTGCCAGTAGTAATAGCCAGACCCAGTACTTC.

The rearrangement joins TRBV11-3 to TRBJ2-3, with a tentative D call TRBD1 (5 bases). V lost 3 bases and J 4 bases, leaving 8 bases between the germline ends. Germline values: CDR1 SGHNT, CDR2 YENEEA. The CDR3 sequence is 13 residues long. For the CDR3, the DNA is TGTGCCAGCAGCTTCGAAGGGGCAGATACGCAGTATTTT. This codes for CASSFEGADTQYF.

The chain combines TRBV7-2 with TRBJ2-1; 7 bases fit TRBD2. CDR1 is SGHTA, CDR2 FQGNSA, per germline. The CDR3 runs to 16 residues. Trimming at V came to 1 base and at J to 2 bases, leaving 5 bases not matched to a gene. The CDR3 is CASSLDLAATYNEQFF. CDR3 DNA sequence: TGTGCCAGCAGCTTAGATCTAGCGGCCACCTACAATGAGCAGTTCTTC.

The chain has TRBV9 and TRBJ2-7; 7 bases are a match to TRBD1. CDR1 and CDR2 (germline): SGDLS, YYNGEE. V was pared by 1 base and J by 6 bases, with 13 bases of the junction left unmatched. The CDR3 totals 16 residues. This CDR3 is CASSVTGTVGTCEQYF. The CDR3, as DNA: TGTGCCAGCAGCGTAACCGGGACAGTCGGAACCTGCGAGCAGTACTTC.

Only a few counts were recorded for this clone. The chain joins TRBV12-3 or TRBV12-4 to TRBJ1-1; possible D gene TRBD1, 5 bases. CDR3 length: 13 residues. The V end was cut by 2 bases, the J end by 5 bases, with 9 bases between. The CDR3 here is CASSLTSGTEAFF. As DNA, the CDR3 is TGTGCCAGCAGTTTAACGTCAGGGACTGAAGCTTTCTTT.

Only one count was recorded for this clone. V is TRBV6-5 and J is TRBJ1-2, with D unresolved. Trimming left V 7 bases short and J 7 bases short, with 13 bases between. Germline V gene data show CDR1 as MNHEY and CDR2 as SVGAGI. The CDR3 spans 12 residues. The CDR3 reads CASISLALGYTF. CDR3 bases: TGTGCCAGCATCTCCCTAGCGCTTGGCTACACCTTC.

The chain recombines TRBV5-6 with TRBJ2-7; TRBD2 matches 8 bases. CDR1 is SGHDT and CDR2 is YYEEEE in the germline V gene. Trimming removed 7 bases from V and 4 bases from J; junction bases left unmatched: 13. The CDR3 contains 15 residues. CDR3 protein: CASQGRREARYEQYF. CDR3 sequence (DNA): TGTGCCAGCCAAGGGAGGCGGGAGGCCCGATACGAGCAGTACTTC.

The chain combines TRBV5-1 with TRBJ2-7; D perhaps matches TRBD2 (5 bases). This CDR3 comprises 14 residues. V was shortened by 4 bases and J by 3 bases, with 14 bases between the two germline ends. Germline values: CDR1 SGHRS, CDR2 YFSETQ. DNA of the CDR3: TGCGCCAGCAGCCTCAACGGGGAAAACTACGAGCAGTACTTC. Protein: CASSLNGENYEQYF.

This clone was recorded only once. DNA of the CDR3: TGTGCCAGCAGCGTAGCAGGACATAACAATGAGCAGTTCTTC. Translation: CASSVAGHNNEQFF. The rearrangement joins TRBV9 to TRBJ2-1; possible D gene TRBD1, 5 bases. The CDR3 runs to 14 residues. CDR1 is SGDLS and CDR2 is YYNGEE in the germline V gene. Trimming stripped 0 bases from V and 5 bases from J, with 9 bases between.

V gene TRBV2 combines with J gene TRBJ1-1; D may be TRBD1 (5 bases). Germline CDR1 SNHLY, CDR2 FYNNEI. V was trimmed by 4 bases and J by 4 bases, leaving 10 bases between them. The CDR3 contains 13 residues. CDR3 DNA: TGTGCCAGCAGTGGACAGTTGGGCACTGAAGCTTTCTTT. This translates into CASSGQLGTEAFF. Variable domain in full (rest from reference TRBV2 and TRBJ1-1): EPEVTQTPSHQVTQMGQEVILRCVPISNHLYFYWYRQILGQKVEFLVSFYNNEISEKSEIFDDQFSVERPDGSNFTLKIRSTKLEDSAMYFCASSGQLGTEAFFGQGTRLTVV.

The chain couples TRBV6-5 to TRBJ2-7; 13 nucleotides line up with TRBD2. The trim removed 6 bases at V and 4 bases at J, leaving 3 bases unmatched. CDR3 length equals 14 residues. Germline V gene data show CDR1 as MNHEY and CDR2 as SVGAGI. The CDR3: CASRRGLAGYEQYF. The CDR3 coding sequence is TGTGCCAGCAGGAGGGGACTAGCGGGGTACGAGCAGTACTTC.

This chain uses TRBV6-5 with TRBJ1-1; the D gene is possibly TRBD1 (5 bases). V was trimmed by 2 bases and J by 3 bases, leaving 10 bases between them. There are 14 residues in the CDR3. Germline loops: CDR1 MNHEY, CDR2 SVGAGI. CDR3 loop: CASSYQGEDTEAFF. CDR3 in DNA: TGTGCCAGCAGTTACCAGGGTGAGGACACTGAAGCTTTCTTT.

This chain joins TRBV2 and TRBJ1-1; D is ambiguous. Deletions cut 7 bases from V and 8 bases from J, with 8 bases between. Germline CDR1 is SNHLY and CDR2 is FYNNEI. The CDR3 extends over 10 amino acids. CDR3 amino acids: CASNLAEAFF. Here the CDR3 DNA reads TGTGCCAGCAATCTAGCCGAAGCTTTCTTT.

The rearrangement uses TRBV28 and TRBJ1-4; 7 nucleotides line up with TRBD1. The V and J ends lost 6 bases and 5 bases, in that order; junction bases with no gene match: 9. The germline V gene encodes CDR1 MDHEN and CDR2 SYDVKM. This CDR3 has 15 residues. CDR3 sequence: CASRPTGAGNEKLFF. For the CDR3, the DNA is TGTGCCAGCAGGCCCACAGGGGCCGGGAATGAAAAACTGTTTTTT. Together with reference TRBV28 and TRBJ1-4, the CDR3 gives the full variable domain: DVKVTQSSRYLVKRTGEKVFLECVQDMDHENMFWYRQDPGLGLRLIYFSYDVKMKEKGDIPEGYSVSREKKERFSLILESASTNQTSMYLCASRPTGAGNEKLFFGSGTQLSVL.

This rearrangement joins TRBV4-1 to TRBJ2-3; TRBD2 aligns across 10 bases. This CDR3 is built from 17 residues. With 1 base clipped from V and 5 bases from J, the junction kept 9 bases outside the gene matches. The germline V gene has CDR1 MGHRA and CDR2 YSYEKL. The CDR3 nucleotides read TGCGCCAGCAGCCAAGGCGGTAGCGGGGGGCCAGGAGATACGCAGTATTTT. Translated, it gives CASSQGGSGGPGDTQYF.

V usage is TRBV20-1 and J usage is TRBJ2-3; TRBD2 matches 7 bases. The V segment lost 3 bases and the J segment 6 bases; nucleotides outside the gene matches: 12. This CDR3 spans 15 amino acids. CDR1 DFQATT and CDR2 SNEGSKA come from the germline V gene (reference sequence). In DNA form, the CDR3 reads TGCAGTGCTAGTTCAGCGGGACTCGTAACGGATACGCAGTATTTT. As protein: CSASSAGLVTDTQYF.

This clone was seen a few times. The V gene is TRBV5-1, the J gene TRBJ1-2; D ambiguous. The ends were cut back, 2 bases at V and 3 bases at J, with 14 bases in the middle. This CDR3 has 15 residues. Germline V gene lookup returns CDR1 SGHRS and CDR2 YFSETQ. CDR3 sequence: CASSFTALRDYGYTF. The CDR3 DNA sequence: TGCGCCAGCAGCTTTACGGCTTTGAGGGACTATGGCTACACCTTC.

The V and J genes are TRBV29-1 and TRBJ1-1; 7 nucleotides agree with TRBD1. The V segment lost 6 bases and the J segment 1 base; nucleotides outside the gene matches: 5. CDR1 is SQVTM and CDR2 is ANQGSEA in the germline V gene. CDR3 length: 13 residues. CDR3 in DNA: TGCAGCGTGGGACAGAACCGGAACACTGAAGCTTTCTTT. Its protein is CSVGQNRNTEAFF. Together with reference TRBV29-1 and TRBJ1-1, the CDR3 gives the full variable domain: SAVISQKPSRDICQRGTSLTIQCQVDSQVTMMFWYRQQPGQSLTLIATANQGSEATYESGFVIDKFPISRPNLTFSTLTVSNMSPEDSSIYLCSVGQNRNTEAFFGQGTRLTVV.

The chain combines TRBV9 with TRBJ1-2; 11 bases are a match to TRBD1. In germline, CDR1 is SGDLS, CDR2 YYNGEE. The J segment lost 6 bases and the V segment lost 4 bases, leaving 11 bases of the junction unmatched. The CDR3 runs 16 residues. The CDR3 DNA is TGTGCCAGCAGCCCCTCGAGGACAGGGGGCGGGGATGGCTACACCTTC. It encodes CASSPSRTGGGDGYTF. Drawing the rest from reference TRBV9 and TRBJ1-2, the complete variable domain is DSGVTQTPKHLITATGQRVTLRCSPRSGDLSVYWYQQSLDQGLQFLIQYYNGEERAKGNILERFSAQQFPDLHSELNLSSLELGDSALYFCASSPSRTGGGDGYTFGSGTRLTVV.

V gene TRBV7-9 combines with J gene TRBJ2-7; 8 positions agree with TRBD1. V trimming: 3 bases; J trimming: 2 bases; junction bases outside the gene matches: 0. The CDR3 loop spans 13 amino acids. Germline V gives CDR1 SEHNR, CDR2 FQNEAQ (reference sequence). The CDR3, as DNA: TGTGCCAGCAGCTTGGACAGGGCCTACGAGCAGTACTTC. Translation: CASSLDRAYEQYF.

The chain employs TRBV5-1 and TRBJ2-3, with 10 bases that match TRBD2. Unmatched junction bases numbered 7, after V lost 4 bases and J lost 5 bases. The CDR3 is 15 residues long. The germline gives CDR1 SGHRS, CDR2 YFSETQ. CDR3 sequence (DNA): TGCGCCAGCAGCCCCGGGGGACTAGCGAAAGATACGCAGTATTTT. Protein: CASSPGGLAKDTQYF.

Written as DNA, the CDR3 is TGTGCCAGCAGTTCGACGGGGTGGTACACAGATACGCAGTATTTT. Its protein is CASSSTGWYTDTQYF. The V gene is TRBV6-5, the J gene TRBJ2-3, with TRBD2 as a possible D gene (5 bases). Germline loops: CDR1 MNHEY, CDR2 SVGAGI. V was trimmed by 4 bases and J by 2 bases, leaving 13 bases between them. The CDR3 contains 15 residues.